The rows below give T cell receptor beta chains drawn from one sample of a study of shared clonotypes between healthy human individuals. Sequencing was performed with immunoSEQ multiplex PCR; in TCRdb, only in-frame clones are kept and a portion is missing. The data show 2 million to 3 million clones, roughly 93% seen once. The source material was naive CD4+ T cells from PBMCs. All receptors come from a man aged 18 to 30 in good health. Some clones in this sample may be carry-over from other donors' samples. Both conserved end residues are part of each CDR3. Fields, in order: J gene, V gene, D gene, clone size, CDR3 DNA, CDR3 protein. The D gene is left open where the match is weak. Not all rows give a size; the values are once, few, many and, for expanded clones, a class.

TRBJ2-1,TRBV19,TRBD2,.,TGTGCCAGTAGAGATAGGTTTCGGACTAGGGGTAAAGCGGGGTCCTACAATGAGCAGTTCTTC,CASRDRFRTRGKAGSYNEQFF
TRBJ2-1,TRBV5-5,.,.,TGTGCCAGCAGCTCTCGCTTGGATAGTATCTATGAGCAGTTCTTC,CASSSRLDSIYEQFF
TRBJ1-5,TRBV28,.,.,TGTGCCAGCAGTTCAACAGTTCAGCCCCAGCATTTT,CASSSTVQPQHF
TRBJ2-2,TRBV25-1,TRBD1,.,TGTGCCACCGAGGACAGGAAGGCTAACACCGGGGAGCTGTTTTTT,CATEDRKANTGELFF
TRBJ2-1,TRBV19,.,.,TGTGCCAGTATGGCCGGGACTGGTTACTACAATGAGCAGTTCTTC,CASMAGTGYYNEQFF
TRBJ2-7,TRBV19,.,.,TGTGCCAGTAGTATAGGAGGGACACTATACGAGCAGTACTTC,CASSIGGTLYEQYF
TRBJ1-1,TRBV5-1,.,.,TGCGCCAGCATTTTAAACGCGGGGGCCCCGAACACTGAAGCTTTCTTT,CASILNAGAPNTEAFF
TRBJ2-2,TRBV7-9,.,once,TGTGCCAGCAGCCCACCCAGGGCCACCGGGGAGCTGTTTTTT,CASSPPRATGELFF
TRBJ2-7,TRBV28,.,.,TGTGCCAGCAGGCAAAGTGGCTCCAAGGGGGAGCAGTACTTC,CASRQSGSKGEQYF
TRBJ2-5,TRBV29-1,.,.,TGCAGCGTAGTCGGGTGGGAGACCCAGTACTTC,CSVVGWETQYF
TRBJ1-1,TRBV5-6,.,once,TGTGCCAGCAGCTTGGTAGGAGGGGCGAACACTGAAGCTTTCTTT,CASSLVGGANTEAFF
TRBJ2-7,TRBV4-2,.,.,TGTGCCAGCAGCCTCATGACCCAAATTAGCGACGAGCAGTACTTC,CASSLMTQISDEQYF
TRBJ2-2,TRBV9,TRBD1,.,TGTGCCAGCAGCTTCAGGACAGGGAACACCGGGGAGCTGTTTTTT,CASSFRTGNTGELFF
TRBJ1-2,TRBV7-3,TRBD1,.,TGTGCCAGCAGCCAGGGGGGGTCCAGCTATGGCTACACCTTC,CASSQGGSSYGYTF
TRBJ2-6,TRBV19,TRBD2,.,TGTGCCATCCGGGAGGCTGGGGCCAACGTCCTGACTTTC,CAIREAGANVLTF
TRBJ2-3,TRBV7-3,TRBD1,.,TGTGCCAGCAGCTTAAAGGAGGGACAGGGGATCACAGATACGCAGTATTTT,CASSLKEGQGITDTQYF
TRBJ2-2,TRBV7-6,.,.,TGTGCCAGCAGCGGCGACGTTCGGACCGGGGAGCTGTTTTTT,CASSGDVRTGELFF
TRBJ2-7,TRBV5-1,.,.,TGCGCCAGCACCCGACTCCAGGGCCCCAACGAGCAGTACTTC,CASTRLQGPNEQYF